The clone carrying this T cell receptor beta chain was observed once. Antigen: not known. The sort gate was single viable CD3+CD4+CD8-CD45RO+ cells for memory CD4+ T cells. This record belongs to a study of memory CD4+ T cells and cytomegalovirus serostatus. Here immunoSEQ multiplex PCR was the method, and the copy in TCRdb shows in-frame clones only, minus some. The repertoire consists of over 40,000 clones, with around four fifths occurring once and the leading ten covering less than 1.5%. The germline gives CDR1 SQVTM, CDR2 ANQGSEA. There are 14 residues in the CDR3. V was pared by 1 base and J by 5 bases, with 14 bases between. General study points: Repertoires predicted CMV serostatus with median bootstrapped AUC of roughly 0.95.

The chain uses TRBV29-1 and TRBJ1-1; tentatively, D is TRBD1 (5 bases). The receptor was isolated from an adult in good health and CMV-seropositive. Sequencing was done on a sample of memory CD4+ T cells from blood. This chain's CDR3 is CSVEVGGKGTEAFF. Written as DNA, the CDR3 is TGCAGCGTTGAAGTGGGGGGGAAGGGGACTGAAGCTTTCTTT.